This T cell receptor (beta chain) derives from a study of blood T cell repertoires in COVID-19. Per germline, CDR1 KGHSH and CDR2 LQKENI. Trimming removed 1 base at V and 0 bases at J, with 10 bases between. This CDR3 is built from 16 residues. The authors' processing: Reference gene primer amplification gave nucleated cell count estimates. Libraries were prepared by immunoSEQ multiplex PCR; TCRdb keeps only in-frame clonotypes and omits some of them. Clonal size and the V and J genes are those of that table, whereas D and trimming came from the DNA. The table has some 300,000 clones, around 90% seen once; the top ten hold about 1.2%.

J is TRBJ1-3 and V is TRBV18; no firm D call. Sequenced: peripheral blood. The receptor's source is a man between 65 and 79 years old with acute or convalescent COVID-19. The CDR3 sequence is CASSPQVERSGNTIYF. CDR3 bases: TGTGCCAGCTCACCACAAGTAGAGCGCTCTGGAAACACCATATATTTT.